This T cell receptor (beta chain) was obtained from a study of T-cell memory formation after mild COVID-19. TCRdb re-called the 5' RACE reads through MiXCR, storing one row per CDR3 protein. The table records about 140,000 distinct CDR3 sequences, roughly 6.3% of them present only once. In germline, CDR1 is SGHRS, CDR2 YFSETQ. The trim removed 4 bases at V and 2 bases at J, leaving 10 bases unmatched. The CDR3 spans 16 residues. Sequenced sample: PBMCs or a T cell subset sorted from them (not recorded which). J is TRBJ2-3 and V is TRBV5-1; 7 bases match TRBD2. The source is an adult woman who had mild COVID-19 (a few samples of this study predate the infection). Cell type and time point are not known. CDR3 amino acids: CASSTGTTTFTDTQYF. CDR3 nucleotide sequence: TGCGCCAGCAGCACCGGGACTACGACCTTCACAGATACGCAGTATTTT.